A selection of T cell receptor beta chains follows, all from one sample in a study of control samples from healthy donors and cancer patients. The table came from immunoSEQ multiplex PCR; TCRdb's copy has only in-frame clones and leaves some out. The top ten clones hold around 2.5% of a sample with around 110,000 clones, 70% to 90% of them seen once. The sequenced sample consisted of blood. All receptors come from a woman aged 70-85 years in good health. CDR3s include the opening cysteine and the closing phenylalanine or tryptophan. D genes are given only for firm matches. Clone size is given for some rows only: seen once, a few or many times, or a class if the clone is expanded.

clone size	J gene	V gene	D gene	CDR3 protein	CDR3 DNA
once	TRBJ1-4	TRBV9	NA	CASSVGKDRQYEKLFF	TGTGCCAGCAGCGTAGGGAAGGACCGGCAATATGAAAAACTGTTTTTT
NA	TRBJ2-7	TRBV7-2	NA	CASSLSQSYEQYF	TGTGCCAGCAGCTTATCCCAAAGCTACGAGCAGTACTTC
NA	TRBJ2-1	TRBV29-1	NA	CSVGAELQGSNEQFF	TGCAGCGTTGGGGCCGAACTCCAGGGTAGCAATGAGCAGTTCTTC
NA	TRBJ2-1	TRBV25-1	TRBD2	CASSEWRGEDNEQFF	TGTGCCAGCAGTGAGTGGCGGGGGGAAGACAATGAGCAGTTCTTC
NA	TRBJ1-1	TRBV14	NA	CASSQIGGTEAFF	TGTGCCAGCAGCCAAATCGGCGGCACTGAAGCTTTCTTT
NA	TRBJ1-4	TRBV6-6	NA	CASSYPPSDNEKLFF	TGTGCCAGCAGTTACCCCCCCAGCGATAATGAAAAACTGTTTTTT
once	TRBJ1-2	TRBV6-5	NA	CASRHSGSNYGYTF	TGTGCCAGCAGACACAGCGGTTCTAACTATGGCTACACCTTC
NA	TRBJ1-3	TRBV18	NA	CASSPDRSSGNTIYF	TGTGCCAGCTCACCCGACAGGAGCTCTGGAAACACCATATATTTT
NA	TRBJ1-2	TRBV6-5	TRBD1	CASSRTGGPTYGYTF	TGTGCCAGCAGTCGAACAGGGGGTCCGACCTATGGCTACACCTTC
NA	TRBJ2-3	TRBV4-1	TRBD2	CASSQFPSGGSEDTQYF	TGCGCCAGCAGCCAATTTCCTAGCGGGGGGAGTGAAGATACGCAGTATTTT
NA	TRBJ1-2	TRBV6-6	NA	CASRRDYGYTF	TGTGCCAGCAGACGGGACTATGGCTACACCTTC
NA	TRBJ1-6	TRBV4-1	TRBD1	CASSLSRTGDSPLHF	TGCGCCAGCAGCCTATCAAGGACAGGGGATTCACCCCTCCACTTT
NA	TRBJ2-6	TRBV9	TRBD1	CASSAWGTGEGANVLTF	TGTGCCAGCAGCGCTTGGGGGACAGGGGAAGGGGCCAACGTCCTGACTTTC
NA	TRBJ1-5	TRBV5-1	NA	CASSRAPNQPQHF	TGCGCCAGCAGCAGGGCGCCCAATCAGCCCCAGCATTTT
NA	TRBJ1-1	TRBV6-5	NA	CASSYSKAGYTEAFF	TGTGCCAGCAGTTACTCGAAGGCAGGGTACACTGAAGCTTTCTTT
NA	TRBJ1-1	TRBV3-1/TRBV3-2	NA	CASSQVAGNTEAFF	TGTGCCAGCAGCCAAGTAGCAGGGAACACTGAAGCTTTCTTT
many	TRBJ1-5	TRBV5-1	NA	CASSTGSSNQPQHF	TGCGCCAGCAGCACCGGGTCTAGCAATCAGCCCCAGCATTTT
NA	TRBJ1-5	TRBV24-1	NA	CATSDGEGSAQHF	TGTGCCACCAGTGATGGGGAGGGTTCAGCCCAGCATTTT
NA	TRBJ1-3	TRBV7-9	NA	CASSSDSGNTIYF	TGTGCCAGCAGCTCTGACTCTGGAAACACCATATATTTT
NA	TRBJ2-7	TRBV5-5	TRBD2	CASSISGLALYEQYF	TGTGCCAGCAGCATCTCGGGACTAGCGCTTTACGAGCAGTACTTC
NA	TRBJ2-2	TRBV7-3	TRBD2	CASSSPRTSGDTGELFF	TGTGCCAGCAGCTCCCCCAGGACTAGCGGAGACACCGGGGAGCTGTTTTTT
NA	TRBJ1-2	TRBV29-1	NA	CSVDVQGWAGGYTF	TGCAGCGTTGACGTTCAGGGGTGGGCGGGTGGCTACACCTTC
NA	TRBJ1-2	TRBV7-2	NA	CASSATIQGYGYTF	TGTGCCAGCAGCGCCACTATCCAGGGCTATGGCTACACCTTC
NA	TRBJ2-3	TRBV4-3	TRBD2	CASSQDPAGAPRDTQYF	TGCGCCAGCAGCCAAGATCCAGCGGGGGCCCCCCGAGATACGCAGTATTTT
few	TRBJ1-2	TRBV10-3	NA	CAISDRDNGYTF	TGTGCCATCAGTGACAGGGATAATGGCTACACCTTC
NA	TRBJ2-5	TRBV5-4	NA	CASSQDTDRGETQYF	TGTGCCAGCAGCCAGGACACGGATCGCGGAGAGACCCAGTACTTC
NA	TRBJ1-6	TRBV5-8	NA	CASSLVAIYNSPLHF	TGTGCCAGCAGCTTGGTTGCAATTTATAATTCACCCCTCCACTTT
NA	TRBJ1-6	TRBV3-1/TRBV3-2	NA	CASSPGQLSPLHF	TGTGCCAGCAGCCCCGGACAGCTCTCACCCCTCCACTTT
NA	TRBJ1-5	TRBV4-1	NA	CASSQGTSSNQPQHF	TGCGCCAGCAGCCAGGGCACATCGAGCAATCAGCCCCAGCATTTT
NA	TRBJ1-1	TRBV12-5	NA	CASAPHAGGTEAFF	TGTGCTAGTGCCCCCCACGCCGGAGGGACTGAAGCTTTCTTT
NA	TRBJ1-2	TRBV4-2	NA	CASSQRRRGGDGYTF	TGTGCCAGCAGCCAAAGAAGGCGGGGGGGCGATGGCTACACCTTC
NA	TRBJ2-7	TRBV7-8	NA	CASSDLGEREQYF	TGTGCCAGCAGCGATCTGGGCGAGCGCGAGCAGTACTTC
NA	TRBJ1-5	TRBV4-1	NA	CASSQGQLNQPQHF	TGCGCCAGCAGCCAAGGACAGCTCAATCAGCCCCAGCATTTT
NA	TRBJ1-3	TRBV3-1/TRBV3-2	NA	CASSQLGQPARYF	TGTGCCAGCAGCCAATTGGGGCAGCCGGCCCGGTATTTT
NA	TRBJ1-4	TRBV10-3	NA	CAISESTGPENEKLFF	TGTGCCATCAGTGAGTCCACGGGACCGGAAAATGAAAAACTGTTTTTT
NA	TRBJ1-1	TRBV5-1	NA	CASSIRSGRYTEAFF	TGCGCCAGCAGCATAAGATCAGGGAGATACACTGAAGCTTTCTTT
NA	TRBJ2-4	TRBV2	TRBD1	CASSRRDRARTYF	TGTGCCAGCAGCAGGAGGGACAGGGCGCGGACGTACTTC
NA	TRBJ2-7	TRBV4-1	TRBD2	CASSLTSGGEEQYF	TGCGCCAGCAGCCTGACTAGCGGGGGGGAGGAGCAGTACTTC
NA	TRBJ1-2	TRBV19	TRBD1	CASSTGTANYGYTF	TGTGCCAGTTCGACCGGGACAGCTAACTATGGCTACACCTTC
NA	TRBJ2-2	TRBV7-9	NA	CASRLGGAGELFF	TGTGCCTCCCGCCTAGGGGGAGCCGGGGAGCTGTTTTTT
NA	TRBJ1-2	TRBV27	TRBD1	CASSPGQGSYGYTF	TGTGCCAGCAGCCCGGGACAGGGAAGCTATGGCTACACCTTC
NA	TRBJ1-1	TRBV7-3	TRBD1	CASSLGQGALNTEAFF	TGTGCCAGCAGCCTTGGACAGGGGGCGTTGAACACTGAAGCTTTCTTT
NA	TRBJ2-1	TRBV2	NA	CASSEGGFGEQFF	TGTGCCAGCAGTGAAGGGGGCTTTGGTGAGCAGTTCTTC
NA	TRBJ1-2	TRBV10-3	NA	CAISEFYNSKTSNYGYTF	TGTGCCATCAGTGAGTTTTACAACAGTAAGACCTCGAACTATGGCTACACCTTC
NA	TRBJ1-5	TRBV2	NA	CASSEVGGAAPQHF	TGTGCCAGCAGTGAAGTTGGTGGGGCGGCGCCCCAGCATTTT
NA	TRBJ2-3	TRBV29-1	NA	CSVPVVAGTDTQYF	TGCAGCGTGCCCGTGGTAGCGGGCACAGATACGCAGTATTTT
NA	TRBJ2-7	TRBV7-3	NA	CASSLLGGTPYEQYF	TGTGCCAGCAGCTTACTCGGGGGAACGCCCTACGAGCAGTACTTC
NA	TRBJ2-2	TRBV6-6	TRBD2	CASSYLAGANTGELFF	TGTGCCAGCAGTTACTTAGCGGGGGCGAACACCGGGGAGCTGTTTTTT
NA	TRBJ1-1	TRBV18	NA	CASSRRDKAEAFF	TGTGCCAGCTCACGGCGGGACAAGGCTGAAGCTTTCTTT
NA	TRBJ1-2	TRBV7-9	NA	CASSSGSLGYGYTF	TGTGCCAGCAGCTCCGGGTCCCTAGGCTATGGCTACACCTTC
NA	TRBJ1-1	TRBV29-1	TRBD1	CSARTTGANTEAFF	TGCAGCGCCCGCACAACAGGGGCGAACACTGAAGCTTTCTTT
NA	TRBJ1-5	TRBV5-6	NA	CASSRWGSNQPQHF	TGTGCCAGCAGCCGGTGGGGTAGCAATCAGCCCCAGCATTTT
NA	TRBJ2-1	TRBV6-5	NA	CASSYGAKGNEQFF	TGTGCCAGCAGTTACGGAGCTAAGGGCAATGAGCAGTTCTTC
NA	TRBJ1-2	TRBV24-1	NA	CATSDRSNYGYTF	TGTGCCACCAGTGACAGGTCTAACTATGGCTACACCTTC
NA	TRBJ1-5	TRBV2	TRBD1	CASSGQGNQPQHF	TGTGCCAGCAGCGGACAGGGGAATCAGCCCCAGCATTTT
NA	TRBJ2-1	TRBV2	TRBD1	CASLKVTGGSNEQFF	TGTGCCAGCTTGAAGGTGACAGGGGGGAGCAATGAGCAGTTCTTC